A single sample is the source of the 13 T cell receptor beta chains below, sequenced in a study of blood T cell repertoires in COVID-19. Assay used: immunoSEQ multiplex PCR; TCRdb lists only in-frame clones, some missing. The profile shows 150,000 or so clones, approximately 90% of them singletons. Sequencing used peripheral blood. The receptor source for this set is a woman in her 70s with acute or convalescent COVID-19.

This chain links TRBV7-8 with TRBJ1-2, with 7 nucleotides matching TRBD1. The trim removed 1 base at V and 3 bases at J, leaving 2 bases unmatched. Per the germline V gene, CDR1 is SGHVS and CDR2 is FQNEAQ. The CDR3 has 14 amino acids. The DNA of the CDR3 is TGTGCCAGCAGCTTAGGAACAGGGGACTATGGCTACACCTTC. Protein sequence: CASSLGTGDYGYTF.

V is TRBV2 and J is TRBJ1-1; 7 positions agree with TRBD1. The germline V gene has CDR1 SNHLY and CDR2 FYNNEI. The CDR3 contains 12 residues. Trimming took 5 bases from V and 11 from J; bases not matched to a gene: 8. The CDR3 DNA reads TGTGCCAGCAGTCTGACGACAGGGAGGGCTTTCTTT. Protein product: CASSLTTGRAFF.

About this clone: Other DNA sequences in the same sample also yield this CDR3. The chain combines TRBV18 with TRBJ1-1, with 9 bases identical to TRBD1. V trimming: 4 bases; J trimming: 0 bases; junction bases outside the gene matches: 3. The CDR3 totals 15 residues. Germline V gene lookup returns CDR1 KGHSH and CDR2 LQKENI. For the CDR3, the DNA is TGTGCCAGCTCACTAGGACAGGGGATGAACACTGAAGCTTTCTTT. This translates into CASSLGQGMNTEAFF.

V gene TRBV28 combines with J gene TRBJ1-2, with 7 bases that match TRBD1. CDR1 and CDR2 (germline): MDHEN, SYDVKM. The CDR3 is 13 amino acids. V lost 6 bases and J lost 6; bases outside the gene matches: 7. Written as DNA, the CDR3 is TGTGCCAGCAGCCCGGGACAGAGGGATGGCTACACCTTC. This translates into CASSPGQRDGYTF.

The rearrangement uses TRBV5-1 and TRBJ2-6, with 8 positions matching TRBD1. The CDR3 consists of 16 residues. Germline lookup yields CDR1 SGHRS and CDR2 YFSETQ. The V segment lost 5 bases and the J segment 1 base; nucleotides outside the gene matches: 5. The CDR3 reads CASSLGQGSGANVLTF. In nucleotides, the CDR3 is TGCGCCAGCAGTCTTGGACAGGGATCTGGGGCCAACGTCCTGACTTTC.

The chain carries TRBV28 and TRBJ2-1; 9 bases fit TRBD2. V lost 9 bases, J lost 4 bases, and 10 bases stayed unmatched. Germline V CDR1 and CDR2: MDHEN, SYDVKM. The length of the CDR3 is 15 residues. CDR3 residues: CASIGSGGSYNEQFF. CDR3 DNA: TGTGCCAGTATAGGTAGCGGGGGCTCTTACAATGAGCAGTTCTTC.

This chain links TRBV6-5 with TRBJ1-5; TRBD1 is a possible D gene (5 bases). There are 13 residues in the CDR3. The V gene's germline CDR1 is MNHEY and CDR2 SVGAGI. V was pared by 5 bases and J by 7 bases, with 12 bases between. For the CDR3, the DNA is TGTGCCAGCAGTCCCGACAGTATCCAGCCCCAGCATTTT. It is translated as CASSPDSIQPQHF.

This chain connects TRBV11-2 to TRBJ1-5, with 9 bases aligning to TRBD1. The CDR3 loop spans 16 amino acids. Germline CDR1 and CDR2: SGHAT and FQNNGV. With 4 bases clipped from V and 2 bases from J, the junction kept 6 bases outside the gene matches. CDR3 nucleotide sequence: TGTGCCAGCAGCTCCGCGACAGGGGGGGGCAATCAGCCCCAGCATTTT. Its translation: CASSSATGGGNQPQHF.

CDR3 DNA: TGTGCCAGCAGCCGGGACGGGGGGAACACTGAAGCTTTCTTT. Protein: CASSRDGGNTEAFF. V usage is TRBV3-1 (or the pseudogene TRBV3-2) and J usage is TRBJ1-1; D is possibly TRBD1 (5 bases). The germline V and J ends were trimmed by 4 bases and 1 base, with 10 bases remaining between them. CDR3 size: 14 residues. Germline V gene lookup returns CDR1 LGHDT and CDR2 YNNKEL (reference sequence).

The chain employs TRBV4-2 and TRBJ2-3; D is uncertain. V lost 1 base and J lost 2, with 10 bases in between. Germline CDR1 is LGHNA and CDR2 is YNFKEQ. This CDR3 region has 15 residues. Written as DNA, the CDR3 is TGTGCCAGCAGCCAAGGGCGCGGAGACACAGATACGCAGTATTTT. It is translated as CASSQGRGDTDTQYF.

The chain employs TRBV7-3 and TRBJ1-6; weak D call: TRBD1 (6 bases). Germline V CDR1 and CDR2: SGHTA, FQGTGA. V lost 4 bases and J 8 bases, leaving 9 bases between the germline ends. CDR3 size: 13 residues. The CDR3 DNA follows: TGTGCCAGCAGCTCTAGGACAGATTCACCCCTCCACTTT. Its translation is CASSSRTDSPLHF.

This chain uses TRBV29-1 with TRBJ2-1; 9 bases align to TRBD1. Germline-derived CDR1 and CDR2 are SQVTM and ANQGSEA. V shed 2 bases and J 9 bases; nucleotides not matched to a gene: 5. This CDR3 spans 13 amino acids. Written as DNA, the CDR3 is TGCAGCGTTGAATCAGGACAGGGGAGTGAGCAGTTCTTC. Its translation is CSVESGQGSEQFF.

A single count supports this clone. The chain combines TRBV30 with TRBJ2-7, with D possibly matching TRBD1 (8 bases). Germline V lookup: CDR1 GTSNPN, CDR2 SVGIG (reference sequence). The V end lost 2 bases, the J end lost 1 base, and 12 bases lay between the germline ends. This CDR3 is 14 amino acids long. CDR3 nucleotide sequence: TGTGCCTGGAGTACAGGGGGGGGTTCCTACGAGCAGTACTTC. Protein: CAWSTGGGSYEQYF.